This T cell receptor (beta chain) was recovered during a study of cytomegalovirus exposure and HLA in healthy donors. Study details: Among 150 million to 200 million T cells, an earlier analysis found roughly 120 million unique TCR beta sequences. Early released data had about 85 million unique TCRs, all coming from HLA-typed donors. General observations from the study: For presence/absence analyses, sequencing depth was assumed to be roughly uniform across donors.

Trimming pared 4 bases from V and 3 bases from J, leaving 10 bases between. This CDR3 region has 13 residues. Germline-derived CDR1 and CDR2 are SGHNT and YENEEA. This clone was counted only a few times. What it binds is not known. PCR involved 60 Vbeta and 13 Jbeta primers. Libraries were prepared by immunoSEQ multiplex PCR; TCRdb keeps only in-frame clonotypes and omits some of them. The sample shows 150,000 to 160,000 clones, around 79% of them seen only once. The rearrangement uses TRBV11-3 and TRBJ2-7; D not certain. Sample: PBMCs. The sequence was collected from a man aged 25 to 45 in good health and CMV-seropositive. CDR3 loop: CASSSTANYEQYF. The DNA of the CDR3 is TGTGCCAGCAGCTCCACAGCCAACTACGAGCAGTACTTC.